The clone carrying this TCR beta chain was picked up many times. The germline CDR1 and CDR2 sequences are SGHVS and FNYEAQ. The CDR3 loop spans 15 amino acids. Between the trimmed V and J ends, which lost 1 base and 3 bases, there was a span of 12 bases. Hyperthyroidism of Graves' type that showed no ophthalmopathy progression within 18 months was stable. These patients, aged 18 to 65, had recently diagnosed hyperthyroidism lasting under 2 months. Template material for amplifying TCR beta CDR3 regions consisted of RNA transcripts. TCR CDR3 regions were first amplified by RT-PCR with HTBI primers. TCRdb re-called the multiplex PCR reads through MiXCR, storing one row per CDR3 protein. In the table there are approximately 590,000 distinct CDR3 sequences, just over 45% of which are singletons. The sample originates from a study of T cells in Graves' hyperthyroidism and ophthalmopathy.

The specimen was peripheral blood or thyroid tissue (not recorded which). The chain joins TRBV7-6 to TRBJ2-5, with D unclear. This clonotype originated in a woman younger than 35 with Graves' hyperthyroidism. CDR3 loop: CASSLGASRKETQYF. The DNA for the CDR3 is TGTGCCAGCAGCTTAGGTGCCAGCAGAAAAGAGACCCAGTACTTC.